The 15 T cell receptor beta chains below were found in one sample sequenced in a study of blood T cell repertoires in COVID-19. Sequenced by immunoSEQ multiplex PCR; TCRdb stores in-frame clones only, minus some. The sample comprises around 260,000 clones, approximately 87% of which are singletons, and under 5.5% rests with the top ten. The sample consisted of peripheral blood. Receptors were obtained from a man aged 55 to 70 who had recovered from COVID-19.

V gene TRBV10-1 combines with J gene TRBJ2-7; perhaps TRBD2 as D (6 bases). The ends were cut back, 6 bases at V and 3 bases at J, with 18 bases in the middle. The CDR3 runs to 15 residues. Germline V gene lookup returns CDR1 WNHNN and CDR2 SYGVQD (reference sequence). This chain's CDR3 is CASRKYTEGNYEQYF. For the CDR3, the DNA is TGCGCCAGCAGGAAGTATACGGAGGGAAACTACGAGCAGTACTTC.

The V and J genes are TRBV19 and TRBJ2-7; 9 nucleotides align to TRBD1. The junction had 6 bases not matched to a gene; V was cut back by 5 bases and J by 1 base. CDR1 is LNHDA and CDR2 is SQIVND in the germline V gene (reference sequence). The CDR3 runs to 15 residues. The CDR3 reads CASSDAGTGSYEQYF. In nucleotides, the CDR3 is TGTGCCAGTAGTGACGCCGGGACAGGGTCCTACGAGCAGTACTTC.

The chain employs TRBV20-1 and TRBJ2-7; tentatively, D is TRBD1 (5 bases). V lost 6 bases and J lost 2, with 11 bases in between. The germline V gene encodes CDR1 DFQATT and CDR2 SNEGSKA (reference sequence). CDR3 size: 12 residues. The CDR3 reads CSASKDTYEQYF. As DNA, the CDR3 is TGCAGTGCCAGTAAGGACACCTACGAGCAGTACTTC.

The J gene is TRBJ2-1, the V gene TRBV5-1, with 12 bases matching TRBD2. V shed 4 bases and J 4 bases; nucleotides not matched to a gene: 6. From germline, CDR1 is SGHRS and CDR2 YFSETQ. The CDR3 is 16 amino acids. The CDR3 nucleotides read TGCGCCAGCAGCAGCCTAGCGGGAGGGGGATACAATGAGCAGTTCTTC. This sequence encodes CASSSLAGGGYNEQFF.

The chain uses TRBV2 and TRBJ2-3, with TRBD1 matching 7 bases. V was clipped by 6 bases and J by 1 base; unmatched bases: 4. The germline gives CDR1 SNHLY, CDR2 FYNNEI. The CDR3 spans 14 residues. The chain's CDR3 is CASRRTGRTDTQYF. In DNA, the CDR3 is TGTGCCAGCAGAAGGACAGGTCGCACAGATACGCAGTATTTT.

This clone showed up many times. The rearrangement uses TRBV5-6 and TRBJ2-7; TRBD2 is a possible D gene (5 bases). Germline loops: CDR1 SGHDT, CDR2 YYEEEE. The CDR3 spans 13 residues. Deletions cut 0 bases from V and 5 bases from J, with 9 bases between. For the CDR3, the DNA is TGTGCCAGCAGCTTGGCGGGATTTCACGAGCAGTACTTC. It yields the protein CASSLAGFHEQYF.

The rearrangement uses TRBV19 and TRBJ1-2; tentative D call: TRBD1 (6 bases). With 7 bases removed from V and 2 bases from J, the gap between germline ends came to 17 bases. Germline V gives CDR1 LNHDA, CDR2 SQIVND (reference sequence). The CDR3 is 15 amino acids. Here the CDR3 reads CASTPKGGLNYGYTF. The CDR3 DNA reads TGTGCCAGTACCCCGAAGGGGGGGCTGAACTATGGCTACACCTTC.

The rearrangement uses TRBV27 and TRBJ1-3; 7 bases are a match to TRBD1. After removal of 6 bases from V and 4 bases from J, the junction contained 9 bases not matched to a gene. Germline V gene sequence: CDR1 MNHEY, CDR2 SMNVEV (reference sequence). This CDR3 is built from 15 residues. The CDR3 spells CASRSTGNRGNTIYF. The CDR3 nucleotides are TGTGCCAGCAGGTCGACAGGGAATAGAGGAAACACCATATATTTT.

Here the CDR3 DNA reads TGTGCCAGCAGTGCTGGGACACAAGAGACCCAGTACTTC. Amino acid sequence: CASSAGTQETQYF. This chain joins TRBV2 and TRBJ2-5; perhaps TRBD1 as D (6 bases). CDR1 is SNHLY, CDR2 FYNNEI, per germline. Trimming removed 4 bases at V and 2 bases at J, with 8 bases between. This CDR3 comprises 13 residues.

The chain joins TRBV5-1 to TRBJ1-4; a possible D gene is TRBD1 (5 bases). The V end lost 1 base, the J end lost 1 base, and 11 bases lay between the germline ends. This CDR3 is built from 16 residues. The germline V gene encodes CDR1 SGHRS and CDR2 YFSETQ. CDR3 region: CASSLTGGGTNEKLFF. CDR3 in DNA: TGCGCCAGCAGCTTGACCGGGGGAGGAACTAATGAAAAACTGTTTTTT.

For the CDR3, the DNA is TGCGCCAGCATCACAGGCCTCCCTTGGTGGCAGTTCTTC. Protein product: CASITGLPWWQFF. This chain links TRBV5-1 with TRBJ2-1, with TRBD1 as a possible D gene (5 bases). This CDR3 has 13 amino acids. The V end lost 6 bases, the J end lost 12 bases, and 19 bases lay between the germline ends. The germline V gene has CDR1 SGHRS and CDR2 YFSETQ.

The chain joins TRBV24-1 to TRBJ2-3; D is unclear. V gave up 4 bases and J gave up 6 bases, with 10 bases separating them. The CDR3 loop spans 13 amino acids. Germline values: CDR1 KGHDR, CDR2 SFDVKD. CDR3 amino acids: CATSESGGDTQYF. The CDR3 DNA follows: TGTGCCACCAGTGAGAGTGGCGGCGATACGCAGTATTTT.

This clone was seen just once. V usage is TRBV30 and J usage is TRBJ2-7, with TRBD2 matching over 10 bases. The CDR3 contains 13 residues. J was trimmed by 7 bases and V by 2 bases; bases with no gene match: 5. CDR1 and CDR2 from the germline V gene are GTSNPN and SVGIG (reference sequence). The DNA for the CDR3 is TGTGCCTGGAGTTCTAGCGGGAGAGCTGAGCAGTACTTC. Translating it yields CAWSSSGRAEQYF.

This chain joins TRBV4-1 and TRBJ2-1; D is perhaps TRBD2 (5 bases). CDR1 is MGHRA and CDR2 is YSYEKL in the germline V gene. CDR3 size: 17 residues. Trimming took 3 bases from V and 0 from J, leaving 15 bases between them. CDR3 protein: CASSQAWGAVSYNEQFF. Here the CDR3 DNA reads TGCGCCAGCAGCCAGGCCTGGGGAGCGGTCTCCTACAATGAGCAGTTCTTC.

The chain couples TRBV7-2 to TRBJ2-5; TRBD2 matches 12 bases. Germline CDR1 and CDR2: SGHTA and FQGNSA. This CDR3 comprises 18 residues. V lost 1 base to trimming and J lost 1 base; unmatched junction nucleotides: 7. This chain's CDR3 is CASSLVTSGGPVQETQYF. Written as DNA, the CDR3 is TGTGCCAGCAGCTTAGTTACTAGCGGGGGGCCAGTCCAAGAGACCCAGTACTTC. The complete variable domain, with remaining parts taken from reference TRBV7-2 and TRBJ2-5, reads GAGVSQSPSNKVTEKGKDVELRCDPISGHTALYWYRQSLGQGLEFLIYFQGNSAPDKSGLPSDRFSAERTGGSVSTLTIQRTQQEDSAVYLCASSLVTSGGPVQETQYFGPGTRLLVL.